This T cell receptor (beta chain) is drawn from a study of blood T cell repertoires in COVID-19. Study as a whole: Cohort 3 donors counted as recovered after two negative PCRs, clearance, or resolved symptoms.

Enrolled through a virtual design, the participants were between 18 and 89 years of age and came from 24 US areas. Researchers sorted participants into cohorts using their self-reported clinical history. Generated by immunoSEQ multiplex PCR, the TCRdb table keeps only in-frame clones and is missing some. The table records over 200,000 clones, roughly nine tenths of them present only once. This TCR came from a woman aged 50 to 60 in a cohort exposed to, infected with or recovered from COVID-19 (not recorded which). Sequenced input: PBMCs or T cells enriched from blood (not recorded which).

This CDR3 reads CASDPNRGTQYF. The CDR3 DNA is TGTGCCAGCGATCCAAACCGGGGGACCCAGTACTTC. The V and J genes are TRBV2 and TRBJ2-5, with D possibly TRBD2 on 5 matching bases. Germline CDR1 SNHLY, CDR2 FYNNEI. Trimming removed 8 bases at V and 7 bases at J, with 14 bases between. CDR3 size: 12 residues.